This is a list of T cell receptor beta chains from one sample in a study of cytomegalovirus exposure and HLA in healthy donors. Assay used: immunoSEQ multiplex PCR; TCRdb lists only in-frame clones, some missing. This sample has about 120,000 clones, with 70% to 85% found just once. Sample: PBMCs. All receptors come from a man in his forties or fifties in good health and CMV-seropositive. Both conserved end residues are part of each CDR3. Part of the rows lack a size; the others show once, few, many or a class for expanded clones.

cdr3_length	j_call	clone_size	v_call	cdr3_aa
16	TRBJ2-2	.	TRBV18	CASSQRQGRTNGELFF
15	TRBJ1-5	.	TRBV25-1	CASSEYGPSNQPQHF
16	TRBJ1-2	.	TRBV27	CASSPQDRGRSYGYTF
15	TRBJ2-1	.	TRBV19	CASSPPTGFYNEQFF
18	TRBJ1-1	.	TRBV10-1	CASSPHTTTGTQNTEAFF
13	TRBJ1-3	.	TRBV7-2	CASSLFNGNTIYF
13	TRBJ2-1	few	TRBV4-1	CASSQAPGDEQFF
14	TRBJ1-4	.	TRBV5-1	CASSTAATNEKLFF
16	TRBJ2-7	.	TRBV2	CASIPLDRDREYEQYF
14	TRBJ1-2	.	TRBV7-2	CASSFRAETYGYTF
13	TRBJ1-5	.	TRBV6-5	CASRGQGNQPQHF
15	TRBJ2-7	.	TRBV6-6	CASNDAGTSGSEQYF
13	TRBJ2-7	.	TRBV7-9	CASSLDSADEQYF
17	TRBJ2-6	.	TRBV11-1	CASSAITGDSGANVLTF
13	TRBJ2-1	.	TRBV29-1	CSVEVWTGNEQFF
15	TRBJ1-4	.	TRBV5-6	CASSVPGQGNEKLFF
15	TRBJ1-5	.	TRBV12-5	CASGFGREVYQPQHF
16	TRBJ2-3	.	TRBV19	CASTRTSGIPGDTQYF
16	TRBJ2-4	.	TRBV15	CATSRERGLSKNIQYF
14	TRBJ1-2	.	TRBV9	CASSGDRDHYGYTF
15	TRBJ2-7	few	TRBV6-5	CASSYGLAGGNEQYF